This T cell receptor beta chain is from a study of blood T cell repertoires in COVID-19. Study context: Samples came from the United States, Italy and Spain, spanning acute and convalescent COVID-19. Nucleic acid was either cDNA or gDNA, and it came from T cells, B-cell-depleted T cells, or PBMCs.

Only a few counts were recorded for this clone. In the original processing: By means of reference gene primer amplification, nucleated cell counts were estimated. Assay: immunoSEQ multiplex PCR; the TCRdb copy retains only in-frame clones and omits some. Clone size and the V and J calls come from that table; the DNA yielded D and trimming. Among a few hundred thousand clones listed, around four fifths were seen once. V trimming: 1 base; J trimming: 4 bases; junction bases outside the gene matches: 3. The CDR3 sequence is 15 residues long. Per the germline V gene, CDR1 is SEHNR and CDR2 is FQNEAQ (reference sequence).

The sample was peripheral blood. J is TRBJ1-5 and V is TRBV7-9, with 8 bases that match TRBD1. This clonotype originated in a man aged 55-75 years who had recovered from COVID-19. The CDR3: CASSLVGQVNQPQHF. CDR3 DNA: TGTGCCAGCAGCTTAGTGGGACAGGTGAATCAGCCCCAGCATTTT.